The 20 T cell receptor beta chains presented below share a single source sample, sequenced in a study of early T cells in non-severe SARS-CoV-2 infection. TCRdb analysed the 5' RACE reads with MiXCR anew, one entry per CDR3 protein. Counted here are 66,000 or so distinct CDR3 sequences, 10% to 13% occurring once; the ten biggest clones make up 1.7%. The sample taken for sequencing was whole blood. The source is an adult who was a healthcare worker with PCR-confirmed SARS-CoV-2 infection or an uninfected control (not recorded which).

This clonotype was observed at least ten times. The rearrangement links TRBV6-5 to TRBJ2-3, with 9 bases identical to TRBD2. CDR3 length equals 16 residues. The germline V gene has CDR1 MNHEY and CDR2 SVGAGI. Unmatched junction bases numbered 8, after V lost 7 bases and J lost 0 bases. As DNA, the CDR3 is TGTGCCAGCACCGATAGCGGGGGCCCCAGCACAGATACGCAGTATTTT. As protein: CASTDSGGPSTDTQYF.

J is TRBJ2-3 and V is TRBV5-1; D uncertain. Germline assignment: CDR1 SGHRS and CDR2 YFSETQ. Trimming took off 4 bases at V and 1 base at J, with 10 bases between the two ends. CDR3 size: 14 residues. The CDR3 DNA reads as TGCGCCAGCAGCCAGACATCGGGCACAGATACGCAGTATTTT. Translating gives CASSQTSGTDTQYF. Supplemented by reference TRBV5-1 and TRBJ2-3, the full variable domain reads KAGVTQTPRYLIKTRGQQVTLSCSPISGHRSVSWYQQTPGQGLQFLFEYFSETQRNKGNFPGRFSGRQFSNSRSEMNVSTLELGDSALYLCASSQTSGTDTQYFGPGTRLTVL.

This chain joins TRBV3-1 and TRBJ2-3, with 7 positions matching TRBD2. V was clipped by 2 bases and J by 3 bases; unmatched bases: 8. Germline CDR1 is LGHDT and CDR2 is YNNKEL (reference sequence). This CDR3 comprises 16 residues. The CDR3 loop is CASSQHGTTLTDTQYF. The CDR3 bases are TGTGCCAGCAGCCAACACGGGACTACCTTAACAGATACGCAGTATTTT.

There are many counts of this clonotype. The chain has TRBV20-1 and TRBJ2-3; 8 nucleotides agree with TRBD2. The J segment lost 1 base and the V segment lost 2 bases, leaving 8 bases of the junction unmatched. The CDR3 spans 16 residues. CDR1 and CDR2 from the germline V gene are DFQATT and SNEGSKA (reference sequence). CDR3 sequence: CSARRGTRGGTDTQYF. Written as DNA, the CDR3 is TGCAGTGCTAGAAGAGGGACTAGAGGGGGCACAGATACGCAGTATTTT.

This clonotype has a handful of counts. The chain has TRBV7-2 and TRBJ1-2; D is unresolved. CDR1 is SGHTA and CDR2 is FQGNSA in the germline V gene. V lost 5 bases and J lost 3, with 7 bases in between. CDR3 length: 12 amino acids. CDR3 region: CASSPTHYGYTF. Here the CDR3 DNA reads TGTGCCAGCAGCCCGACTCACTATGGCTACACCTTC.

With regard to this clonotype: No conserved phenylalanine or tryptophan ends this CDR3, so it is likely a read error. The limits of the CDR3 on the DNA are not certain, so only TCRdb's listed CDR3 is given. V is TRBV21-1 and J is TRBJ1-5; the table's D call, TRBD1, was not checked against the DNA. TRBV21-1 corresponds to a pseudogene. The CDR3 is 14 amino acids in total, end residues counted. The CDR3 spells CASSTGPRDANLDV.

This clonotype has ten or more counts. This chain uses TRBV3-1 with TRBJ2-7; 9 bases match TRBD1. CDR3 length equals 15 residues. The ends lost 4 bases at V and 7 bases at J; junction bases unmatched: 11. The V gene's germline CDR1 is LGHDT and CDR2 YNNKEL (reference sequence). CDR3 sequence: CASSRLGQGTGEQYF. The CDR3, as DNA: TGTGCCAGCAGCCGCCTGGGACAGGGTACGGGTGAGCAGTACTTC.

This clonotype was recorded many times. CDR3 region: CASRVLAGGTTDTQYF. CDR3 nucleotides: TGCGCCAGCAGGGTACTAGCGGGGGGAACCACAGATACGCAGTATTTT. The chain is built from TRBV5-1 and TRBJ2-3; 12 bases are a match to TRBD2. Germline trimming cut 5 bases from V and 2 bases from J; bases unmatched to any gene: 6. The CDR3 totals 16 residues. The germline gives CDR1 SGHRS, CDR2 YFSETQ.

The chain has TRBV7-2 and TRBJ2-6, with a tentative D call TRBD1 (6 bases). CDR3 length equals 14 residues. Per germline, CDR1 SGHTA and CDR2 FQGNSA. Trimming took off 5 bases at V and 2 bases at J, with 7 bases between the two ends. CDR3 residues: CASSNRAGANVLTF. CDR3 DNA sequence: TGTGCCAGCAGCAACAGGGCTGGGGCCAACGTCCTGACTTTC. Full variable domain (remainder filled in from reference TRBV7-2 and TRBJ2-6): GAGVSQSPSNKVTEKGKDVELRCDPISGHTALYWYRQSLGQGLEFLIYFQGNSAPDKSGLPSDRFSAERTGGSVSTLTIQRTQQEDSAVYLCASSNRAGANVLTFGAGSRLTVL.

This clonotype showed up many times. This chain links TRBV9 with TRBJ1-6; 7 bases are shared with TRBD1. The J segment lost 0 bases and the V segment lost 2 bases, leaving 2 bases of the junction unmatched. This CDR3 has 16 amino acids. Germline assignment: CDR1 SGDLS and CDR2 YYNGEE. The CDR3 DNA follows: TGTGCCAGCAGCGTCCGGGACAGCTCCTATAATTCACCCCTCCACTTT. It is translated as CASSVRDSSYNSPLHF. The entire variable domain, with the rest obtained from reference TRBV9 and TRBJ1-6, is as follows: DSGVTQTPKHLITATGQRVTLRCSPRSGDLSVYWYQQSLDQGLQFLIQYYNGEERAKGNILERFSAQQFPDLHSELNLSSLELGDSALYFCASSVRDSSYNSPLHFGNGTRLTVT.

The chain has TRBV21-1 and TRBJ2-7. TRBV21-1 is designated a pseudogene. The CDR3 is 13 residues long. DNA for the CDR3: TGTGTCAGCAGCAAAGGAGAGCCCTACGAGCAGTACTTC. Amino acid sequence: CVSSKGEPYEQYF.

This clonotype was counted ten times or more. This chain links TRBV11-2 with TRBJ2-5; D is uncertain. Deletions cut 1 base from V and 3 bases from J, with 6 bases between. The CDR3 is made up of 13 amino acids. Looked up from germline, CDR1 is SGHAT and CDR2 is FQNNGV. In nucleotides, the CDR3 is TGTGCCAGCAGCTTAGGTTTGGAAGAGACCCAGTACTTC. Protein: CASSLGLEETQYF.

This clonotype occurred a few times. The chain employs TRBV7-6 and TRBJ2-5; no reliable D call. CDR3 length: 13 residues. The V and J ends lost 2 bases and 5 bases respectively, with 9 bases between them. Germline CDR1 SGHVS, CDR2 FNYEAQ. CDR3 in DNA: TGTGCCAGCAGCTTAATGGATAGGGAGACCCAGTACTTC. Translated: CASSLMDRETQYF.

The chain combines TRBV6-6 with TRBJ1-2; D is possibly TRBD1 (5 bases). The germline V gene encodes CDR1 MNHNY and CDR2 SVGAGI (reference sequence). The CDR3 sequence is 13 residues long. The V gene lost 4 bases and the J gene lost 3 bases, with 9 bases spanning the gap. Here the CDR3 reads CASSWRGDYGYTF. The CDR3 nucleotides read TGTGCCAGCAGTTGGAGGGGCGACTATGGCTACACCTTC.

The CDR3 bases are TGCAGTGCAACCCAGGTCCTCCTACCCAAGAGGGAGCAGTTCTTC. It specifies CSATQVLLPKREQFF. The gene calls are TRBV20-1 and TRBJ2-1; no clear D gene. Germline values: CDR1 DFQATT, CDR2 SNEGSKA (reference sequence). The CDR3 consists of 15 residues. V gave up 6 bases and J gave up 10 bases, with 25 bases separating them.

The chain carries TRBV20-1 and TRBJ1-1, with D unresolved. CDR3 length: 12 amino acids. V was shortened by 1 base and J by 1 base, with 4 bases between the two germline ends. The germline gives CDR1 DFQATT, CDR2 SNEGSKA (reference sequence). The DNA of the CDR3 is TGCAGTGCTAGAGTCAGGAACACTGAAGCTTTCTTT. Amino acids: CSARVRNTEAFF.

V gene TRBV6-5 combines with J gene TRBJ1-1; D is unclear. The length of the CDR3 is 14 residues. Germline CDR1 is MNHEY and CDR2 is SVGAGI. The V and J ends lost 6 bases and 8 bases respectively, with 19 bases between them. CDR3 in amino acids: CASRADTTWGEAFF. As DNA, the CDR3 is TGTGCCAGCAGAGCCGACACCACCTGGGGAGAAGCTTTCTTT.

This clonotype was observed many times. The chain employs TRBV29-1 and TRBJ2-2; D perhaps matches TRBD2 (5 bases). The CDR3 spans 13 residues. The ends were cut back, 4 bases at V and 3 bases at J, with 9 bases in the middle. Germline values: CDR1 SQVTM, CDR2 ANQGSEA. CDR3 in amino acids: CSVAGSYTGELFF. DNA for the CDR3: TGCAGCGTTGCGGGGAGTTACACCGGGGAGCTGTTTTTT.

This clonotype was seen at least ten times. This chain connects TRBV20-1 to TRBJ1-6; TRBD1 matches at 10 bases. The V and J ends lost 2 bases and 7 bases, in that order; junction bases with no gene match: 8. The CDR3 has 16 residues. Germline V CDR1 and CDR2: DFQATT, SNEGSKA (reference sequence). CDR3 sequence (DNA): TGCAGTGCTAGAAACAGACAGGGGGCTAAGAATTCACCCCTCCACTTT. This codes for CSARNRQGAKNSPLHF.

The chain combines TRBV12-3 or TRBV12-4 with TRBJ1-6; D uncertain. V was trimmed by 7 bases and J by 0 bases, leaving 7 bases between them. The CDR3 runs to 14 residues. In nucleotides, the CDR3 is TGTGCCAGCATGGCCCGCTCCTATAATTCACCCCTCCACTTT. This encodes CASMARSYNSPLHF.